This T cell receptor (beta chain) was identified in a study of blood T cell repertoires in COVID-19 (dated by TCRdb to 2020 to 2022). For the study in its entirety: Collaborator samples came from the United States, Italy and Spain and covered acute and convalescent phases of COVID-19. Samples were obtained from the ongoing ImmuneRACE study (first 160 participants) and from 1,254 subjects provided by 6 global collaborators. The sample metadata nearly always contained a de-identified subject ID, COVID-19 status, age in years and sex. The material from the prospective study consisted of cDNA or gDNA derived from T cells, B-cell-depleted T cells, or PBMCs. A freely available public database, intended as a resource for researchers studying the immune response to SARS-CoV-2, is where the repertoires were released. Where HLA class I and class II types were available, the types were taken from metadata supplied by the sample provider, not from assay-based typing. Subjects who had been exposed to COVID-19, were actively infected with it, or had recovered from it provided the deeply sampled blood TCRbeta repertoires that made up the dataset. Findings and caveats that apply to the study as a whole: The amount of clinical and demographic metadata varied by source and participant and was provided uncurated.

Concerning this clone: Its antigen is not yet known. No base quality values were provided; no much bigger clone lies one nucleotide off.

Whole blood was collected in K2EDTA tubes by collaborating institutions according to the institutions' own protocols. For TCRbeta analysis, collaborator samples were shipped as frozen whole blood, as isolated PBMCs, or as DNA extracted from either sample type. Unmatched junction bases come to 9, with V trimmed by 4 bases and J by 10 bases. The CDR3 has 15 amino acids, counting the end cysteine and phenylalanine. The read is trimmed to its CDR3 DNA, 45 bases read in frame from base 1. CDR1 SGHVS and CDR2 FNYEAQ are derived from the germline V gene. The immunoSEQ Assay, a bias-controlled multiplex PCR, was used to amplify TCRbeta CDR3 regions from genomic DNA. As for how the authors treated the data: Within the assay, amplification of reference gene primers was used to estimate how many nucleated cells each sample contained. Sequence reads were collapsed and filtered to measure the absolute abundance of every unique TCRbeta CDR3 rearrangement. For each sample, productive Simpson clonality was calculated as the square root of Simpson's diversity index across productive rearrangements. This immuneACCESS table, as held by TCRdb, lists in-frame sequences with V and J called but not all clones. Of the missing ones, under half trace to an unresolved V gene in checked studies; the others have no known cause. The V and J calls and clone size were taken over from that table, and D and trimming were inferred from the DNA. The sample yields 150,000 to 200,000 clones; around 90% were counted once. Less than 5.5% of the sample rests with the top ten.

This clonotype was sampled from a human donor in a cohort sampled during active COVID-19. The V and J genes are TRBV7-6 and TRBJ2-1; 11 central bases correspond to TRBD1. Input material: peripheral blood. The nucleotides read TGTGCCAGCAGCTCCGGGACAGGGGGGCCCCTCGAGCAGTTCTTC. The translation is CASSSGTGGPLEQFF.